The next 2 T cell receptor beta chains were all read from a single sample in a study of blood T cell repertoires in COVID-19. Profiled with immunoSEQ multiplex PCR; TCRdb holds only in-frame clones, not every one. The data hold fewer than 100,000 clones, with less than 90% observed a single time. The sample was peripheral blood. Source of these receptors: a man aged 55 to 70 with acute or convalescent COVID-19.

The chain has TRBV9 and TRBJ1-1; a weak D match, TRBD1 (6 bases). CDR1 is SGDLS and CDR2 is YYNGEE in the germline V gene. The V end lost 3 bases, the J end lost 7 bases, and 10 bases lay between the germline ends. The CDR3 contains 12 residues. CDR3 loop: CASSGTDFEAFF. CDR3 in DNA: TGTGCCAGCAGCGGGACAGATTTTGAAGCTTTCTTT.

This clone was counted a few times. The chain combines TRBV6-2 or TRBV6-3 with TRBJ1-2; D unresolved. CDR3 length equals 13 residues. V lost 2 bases to trimming and J lost 3 bases, with 7 bases between them. The germline V gene has CDR1 MNHEY and CDR2 SVGEGT. CDR3 in amino acids: CASSYDKYYGYTF. As DNA, the CDR3 is TGTGCCAGCAGTTACGACAAGTACTATGGCTACACCTTC.